The clone carrying this T cell receptor beta chain was seen once. The data derive from a study of blood T cell repertoires in COVID-19. Study details: Acute-phase and convalescent COVID-19 samples originated in the United States, Italy and Spain. T cells, B-cell-depleted T cells, or PBMCs supplied cDNA or gDNA.

Methods used by the authors: Estimation of nucleated cell counts was performed using reference gene primer amplification. Using immunoSEQ multiplex PCR, the repertoire was profiled, and TCRdb retains in-frame clones only, with some absent. V, J and clone size are those of that table, while D and trimming were read from the DNA. Among under 300,000 clones, 80% to 90% were seen once, and the ten largest hold less than 8.5%. Germline CDR1 MRHNA, CDR2 SNTAGT. This CDR3 spans 15 amino acids. Trimming took off 5 bases at V and 0 bases at J, with 11 bases between the two ends. V gene TRBV6-4 combines with J gene TRBJ2-1; possibly TRBD2 for D (6 bases). Sample: PBMCs or T cells enriched from blood (not recorded which). The TCR sequence derives from a woman in her fifties or sixties who had been exposed to COVID-19. CDR3 DNA: TGTGCCAGCAGTTCGGAGGGGAGCTCCTACAATGAGCAGTTCTTC. Protein product: CASSSEGSSYNEQFF.